This T cell receptor beta chain stems from a study of regulatory T cells in long-lasting Graves disease. Findings and limits, study-wide: Segments TRBV28, TRBJ1-2 and TRBJ2-5 showed preferential usage in persistent disease.

Combining iRepertoire HTBI primers with Arm-PCR of CDR3 regions, the authors built TCR beta libraries. MiXCR was run by TCRdb on the multiplex PCR reads, yielding one entry per CDR3 protein. This sample yields under 450,000 distinct CDR3 sequences, of which 20% to 25% are seen a single time; under 35% belongs to the top ten. There are 18 residues in the CDR3. Germline CDR1 is MNHEY and CDR2 is SVGAGI. After removal of 3 bases from V and 0 bases from J, the junction contained 13 bases not matched to a gene. This clonotype was observed many times. The target antigen is unknown. Sample time point: persistent/refractory GD, antithyroid drugs over 5 years with positive TRAb. The TCR library was made from RNA extracted from PBMCs.

The clonotype was recovered from a middle-aged woman with Graves disease. Source: peripheral blood mononuclear cells (PBMCs), taken when the disease was refractory, from a patient treated with antithyroid drugs. V is TRBV6-5 and J is TRBJ2-7; 8 bases align to TRBD2. The CDR3 DNA is TGTGCCAGCAGTTATTTTCCCTTCCGCGGGAGGTCCTCCTACGAGCAGTACTTC. It codes for CASSYFPFRGRSSYEQYF.